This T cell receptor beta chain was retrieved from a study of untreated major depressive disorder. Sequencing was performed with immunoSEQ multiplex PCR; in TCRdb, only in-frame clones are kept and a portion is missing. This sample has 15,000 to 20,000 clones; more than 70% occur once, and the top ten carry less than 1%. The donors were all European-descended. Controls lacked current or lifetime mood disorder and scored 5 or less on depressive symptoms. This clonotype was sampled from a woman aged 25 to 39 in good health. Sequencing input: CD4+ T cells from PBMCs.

The CDR3 loop reads CASSETNTGELFF. CDR3 sequence (DNA): TGTGCCAGCAGTGAGACTAACACCGGGGAGCTGTTTTTT. V gene TRBV6-4 combines with J gene TRBJ2-2; no definite D call. Looked up from germline, CDR1 is MRHNA and CDR2 is SNTAGT. The CDR3 is 13 amino acids. Trimming pared 3 bases from V and 2 bases from J, leaving 4 bases between.